One TCR beta chain is described in this entry. Its antigen is not identified. Only in-frame clones appear in the TCRdb table, and some are missing; sequencing was by immunoSEQ multiplex PCR. This table has 90,000 to 120,000 clones, about 87% appearing once. The entry originates in a study of graft-versus-host responses after intestinal transplantation. Overall study: Multivisceral, liver-intestinal, or isolated intestinal grafts were transplanted into recipients. Recipients were all induced with anti-thymocyte globulin, then given tacrolimus and steroids for around 3 years. General study results and limits: Recipient marrow showed GvH clones, some seen first in ileum or blood. Within allografts, high graft-versus-host to host-versus-graft clonal ratios were seen among patients with graft-donor T cell macrochimerism.

The germline V gene encodes CDR1 WNHNN and CDR2 SYGVQD (reference sequence). The CDR3 is 15 residues long. V lost 3 bases and J lost 3; bases outside the gene matches: 7. The chain combines TRBV10-1 with TRBJ1-1; 7 bases are shared with TRBD1. This TCR derives from a human donor who was the organ donor for an intestinal transplant. Specimen: unstimulated CD4+ T cells sorted from spleen or lymph node cells, collected before transplant. The CDR3 spells CASSDRTGGYTEAFF. For the CDR3, the DNA is TGCGCCAGCAGTGATCGGACAGGCGGATACACTGAAGCTTTCTTT.